The 24 T cell receptor beta chains in this list originate from one sample, sequenced in a study of T cell responses to AZD1222 COVID-19 vaccine. This table comes from immunoSEQ multiplex PCR, and its TCRdb copy is limited to in-frame clones, with some not included. There are 100,000 to 120,000 clones in the sample; roughly 82% occur only once, and 5% lies in the top ten. The specimen comprised peripheral blood, sampled on day 0 of AZD1222 vaccination. The receptors derive from an adult in good health.

This clone was found a few times. The same CDR3 can be traced to other DNA sequences in this sample. This rearrangement joins TRBV2 to TRBJ1-6; the D is unclear. Trimming took 4 bases from V and 8 from J, leaving 6 bases between them. This CDR3 spans 12 amino acids. CDR1 is SNHLY and CDR2 is FYNNEI in the germline V gene. CDR3 amino acids: CASSVGDSPLHF. The CDR3 DNA sequence: TGTGCCAGCAGTGTAGGCGATTCACCCCTCCACTTT.

This chain connects TRBV4-1 to TRBJ1-2; 8 bases are shared with TRBD1. CDR3 length: 15 residues. V was clipped by 0 bases and J by 7 bases; unmatched bases: 7. Looked up from germline, CDR1 is MGHRA and CDR2 is YSYEKL. CDR3 loop: CASSQDGTGFGGYTF. CDR3 nucleotides: TGCGCCAGCAGCCAAGACGGGACAGGTTTTGGTGGCTACACCTTC.

This chain connects TRBV29-1 to TRBJ2-1; 13 nucleotides align to TRBD2. The CDR3 consists of 16 residues. Germline lookup yields CDR1 SQVTM and CDR2 ANQGSEA. The junction had 8 bases not matched to a gene; V was cut back by 0 bases and J by 9 bases. The CDR3 region has the DNA TGCAGCGTTGAAGACGGGACTAGCGGGGCCTTGGGTGAGCAGTTCTTC. Translating gives CSVEDGTSGALGEQFF.

The genes are TRBV7-9 and TRBJ1-1; no definite D call. Germline CDR1 is SEHNR and CDR2 is FQNEAQ (reference sequence). The V end was cut by 6 bases, the J end by 0 bases, with 8 bases between. The CDR3 loop spans 13 amino acids. CDR3 coding DNA: TGTGCCAGCAGTCCATTTATGAACACTGAAGCTTTCTTT. Its protein is CASSPFMNTEAFF.

The rearrangement uses TRBV3-1 (or the pseudogene TRBV3-2) and TRBJ1-5; D ambiguous. The CDR3 loop spans 14 amino acids. Between the trimmed V and J ends, which lost 2 bases and 12 bases, there was a span of 17 bases. Germline V gene lookup returns CDR1 LGHDT and CDR2 YNNKEL (reference sequence). The DNA for the CDR3 is TGTGCCAGCAGCCAAAGTACGACTCCGGGCCTCCAGCATTTT. Translation: CASSQSTTPGLQHF.

In nucleotides, the CDR3 is TGTGCCAGCAGTTACTTAGGGAATCAGCCCCAGCATTTT. Protein sequence: CASSYLGNQPQHF. This chain joins TRBV6-2 or TRBV6-3 and TRBJ1-5; D ambiguous. Per germline, CDR1 MNHEY and CDR2 SVGEGT. CDR3 size: 13 residues. The V end was cut by 1 base, the J end by 4 bases, with 5 bases between.

The V and J genes are TRBV7-8 and TRBJ2-2; 7 positions agree with TRBD1. The CDR3 is 15 amino acids. The germline V gene has CDR1 SGHVS and CDR2 FQNEAQ. V lost 5 bases and J lost 4; bases outside the gene matches: 7. This chain's CDR3 is CASSRGGLGTGELFF. The CDR3 coding sequence is TGTGCCAGCAGCCGAGGGGGCTTGGGCACCGGGGAGCTGTTTTTT. Complete variable domain (other parts from reference TRBV7-8 and TRBJ2-2): GAGVSQSPRYKVAKRGQDVALRCDPISGHVSLFWYQQALGQGPEFLTYFQNEAQLDKSGLPSDRFFAERPEGSVSTLKIQRTQQEDSAVYLCASSRGGLGTGELFFGEGSRLTVL.

The count of this clone is one. The chain joins TRBV2 to TRBJ2-5; 8 bases match TRBD2. In germline, CDR1 is SNHLY, CDR2 FYNNEI. The CDR3 spans 12 residues. V was pared by 5 bases and J by 5 bases, with 1 base of the junction left unmatched. The CDR3 sequence: CASSPSGETQYF. The CDR3, as DNA: TGTGCCAGCAGTCCTAGCGGGGAGACCCAGTACTTC.

The chain links TRBV18 to TRBJ2-5, with D unclear. The CDR3 consists of 12 residues. Deletions cut 4 bases from V and 5 bases from J, with 8 bases between. Germline assignment: CDR1 KGHSH and CDR2 LQKENI. CDR3 residues: CASSLKQETQYF. In DNA form, the CDR3 reads TGTGCCAGCTCACTCAAGCAGGAGACCCAGTACTTC.

This chain links TRBV11-2 with TRBJ2-1; TRBD1 matches at 7 bases. The length of the CDR3 is 15 residues. The junction had 8 bases not matched to a gene; V was cut back by 2 bases and J by 7 bases. Germline CDR1 reads SGHAT; CDR2 reads FQNNGV. CDR3 in DNA: TGTGCCAGCAGCTTATCCCCCCAACAGGGGAATGAGCAGTTCTTC. Translation: CASSLSPQQGNEQFF.

This chain links TRBV13 with TRBJ2-1, with D perhaps matching TRBD1 or TRBD2 (5 bases each). V was cut by 6 bases and J by 5 bases, with 14 bases left in between. The CDR3 contains 14 residues. Looked up from germline, CDR1 is PRHDT and CDR2 is FYEKMQ (reference sequence). In DNA, the CDR3 is TGTGCCAGCAGTGTTAGGGGACGGAACAATGAGCAGTTCTTC. Translating it yields CASSVRGRNNEQFF.

The chain uses TRBV7-2 and TRBJ2-7; weak D call: TRBD1 (6 bases). This CDR3 is 15 amino acids long. Germline-derived CDR1 and CDR2 are SGHTA and FQGNSA. The V end lost 0 bases, the J end lost 3 bases, and 12 bases lay between the germline ends. CDR3 DNA sequence: TGTGCCAGCAGCTTAGCGTGGCAGGGGAACTACGAGCAGTACTTC. This codes for CASSLAWQGNYEQYF.

V gene TRBV5-1 combines with J gene TRBJ1-3, with D tentatively TRBD1 (6 bases). The CDR3 is made up of 17 amino acids. V was cut by 3 bases and J by 0 bases, with 16 bases left in between. Germline-derived CDR1 and CDR2 are SGHRS and YFSETQ. CDR3: CASSSYQGPGSGNTIYF. DNA of the CDR3: TGCGCCAGCAGCTCCTATCAGGGGCCCGGCTCTGGAAACACCATATATTTT.

In DNA form, the CDR3 reads TGTGCCAGCAGCCGAAGTCCCGGGACAGGGAGGCACACTGAAGCTTTCTTT. This codes for CASSRSPGTGRHTEAFF. The chain employs TRBV6-2 or TRBV6-3 and TRBJ1-1, with 9 bases fitting TRBD1. Germline loops: CDR1 MNHEY, CDR2 SVGEGT. CDR3 length equals 17 residues. V lost 6 bases, J lost 3 bases, and 14 bases stayed unmatched.

This rearrangement joins TRBV19 to TRBJ2-7; 9 bases agree with TRBD1. The CDR3 spans 15 residues. Germline CDR1 reads LNHDA; CDR2 reads SQIVND (reference sequence). V lost 6 bases, J lost 2 bases, and 8 bases stayed unmatched. This CDR3 is CASRPPGQGPYEQYF. The CDR3 nucleotides are TGTGCCAGTAGGCCTCCGGGACAGGGCCCCTACGAGCAGTACTTC.

V and J are TRBV7-2 and TRBJ1-2; 8 bases fit TRBD1. The CDR3 is 13 residues long. The trim removed 5 bases at V and 5 bases at J, leaving 4 bases unmatched. CDR1 is SGHTA and CDR2 is FQGNSA in the germline V gene. CDR3 amino acids: CASSAGQAYGYTF. CDR3 bases: TGTGCCAGCAGCGCGGGACAGGCGTATGGCTACACCTTC.

The chain combines TRBV18 with TRBJ2-7, with D unclear. From germline, CDR1 is KGHSH and CDR2 LQKENI. The V end lost 3 bases, the J end lost 5 bases, and 8 bases lay between the germline ends. This CDR3 is 12 amino acids long. CDR3 residues: CASSPQQHEQYF. In DNA form, the CDR3 reads TGTGCCAGCTCACCTCAACAGCACGAGCAGTACTTC.

CDR3 in amino acids: CASSLYLSPNTEAFF. The CDR3 DNA reads as TGTGCCAGCAGCTTATATCTTTCCCCGAACACTGAAGCTTTCTTT. The chain combines TRBV7-2 with TRBJ1-1; D not certain. Trimming took off 2 bases at V and 1 base at J, with 11 bases between the two ends. Germline V gene lookup returns CDR1 SGHTA and CDR2 FQGNSA. This CDR3 region has 15 residues.

This clone was detected only a few times. The V call is TRBV5-4, the J call TRBJ1-1; 9 bases are a match to TRBD1. CDR1 is SGHNT and CDR2 is YYREEE in the germline V gene (reference sequence). Trimming removed 9 bases from V and 0 bases from J; junction bases left unmatched: 6. This CDR3 region has 14 residues. The CDR3 sequence is CATSTGGMNTEAFF. CDR3 in DNA: TGTGCCACCTCGACAGGGGGGATGAACACTGAAGCTTTCTTT.

V and J are TRBV5-6 and TRBJ1-2, with D tentatively TRBD1 (6 bases). The CDR3 extends over 13 amino acids. Germline CDR1 and CDR2: SGHDT and YYEEEE. Trimming stripped 6 bases from V and 8 bases from J, with 17 bases between. The CDR3 loop reads CASTTWTEEGYTF. The DNA for the CDR3 is TGTGCCAGCACCACATGGACAGAAGAGGGCTACACCTTC.

The chain uses TRBV10-1 and TRBJ2-1, with TRBD2 identical over 8 bases. The CDR3 extends over 15 amino acids. CDR1 and CDR2 (germline): WNHNN, SYGVQD (reference sequence). Unmatched junction bases numbered 3, after V lost 3 bases and J lost 2 bases. The CDR3 nucleotides read TGCGCCAGCAGTGATAGCGGGGCGCCCTACAATGAGCAGTTCTTC. This encodes CASSDSGAPYNEQFF.

The rearrangement links TRBV5-1 to TRBJ2-3; TRBD2 matches 8 bases. CDR3 length: 15 amino acids. V gave up 2 bases and J gave up 5 bases; unmatched junction bases: 7. Germline-derived CDR1 and CDR2 are SGHRS and YFSETQ. CDR3 residues: CASSLLTSAEDTQYF. CDR3 sequence (DNA): TGCGCCAGCAGCTTATTGACTAGCGCGGAAGATACGCAGTATTTT.

The chain combines TRBV7-2 with TRBJ2-1; TRBD1 might be the D (5 bases). The V end was cut by 5 bases, the J end by 5 bases, with 19 bases between. CDR1 is SGHTA, CDR2 FQGNSA, per germline. CDR3 length: 16 amino acids. As DNA, the CDR3 is TGTGCCAGCAGCCTTAGGGGAATACTACTCGACAATGAGCAGTTCTTC. Residues: CASSLRGILLDNEQFF. The full variable domain, its missing parts supplied by reference TRBV7-2 and TRBJ2-1, is GAGVSQSPSNKVTEKGKDVELRCDPISGHTALYWYRQSLGQGLEFLIYFQGNSAPDKSGLPSDRFSAERTGGSVSTLTIQRTQQEDSAVYLCASSLRGILLDNEQFFGPGTRLTVL.

V is TRBV6-1 and J is TRBJ1-2, with D possibly TRBD1 on 5 matching bases. Trimming pared 2 bases from V and 5 bases from J, leaving 9 bases between. Germline V gene lookup returns CDR1 MNHNS and CDR2 SASEGT. CDR3 length: 13 residues. Here the CDR3 reads CASSERGDYGYTF. DNA of the CDR3: TGTGCCAGCAGTGAACGGGGGGATTATGGCTACACCTTC.